These T cell receptor beta chains were read from a single sample in a study of identifying expanded T cells in peripheral blood. Data came from immunoSEQ multiplex PCR; TCRdb stores just in-frame clones and leaves some out. Found here are some 99,000 clones, approximately 90% of them singletons; the top ten hold approximately 8%. The specimen sequenced was blood. These receptors came from a person aged 18 to 75 in good health. The CDR3 runs from the conserved cysteine through the conserved F or W. D genes are given only for firm matches. A row's size may be missing; if present it is once, few, many or a size class.

CDR3nt,CDR3aa,len,abundance,d_gene,v_gene,j_gene
TGTGCCAGCTCGGACGGACAGAACACTGAAGCTTTCTTT,CASSDGQNTEAFF,13,NA,NA,TRBV18,TRBJ1-1
TGTGCCAGTAGTATCACCGGGACAAGTGTGGAGACCCAGTACTTC,CASSITGTSVETQYF,15,once,NA,TRBV19,TRBJ2-5
TGCGCCAGCAGTTTGGGCATAGACAGGAACCCCGCTAGCTCCTACAATGAGCAGTTCTTC,CASSLGIDRNPASSYNEQFF,20,NA,NA,TRBV23-1,TRBJ2-1
TGTGCCAGCAGCCAAGATAGGTCGTCGGGCTACACCTTC,CASSQDRSSGYTF,13,NA,NA,TRBV4-2,TRBJ1-2
TGTGCCAGCAGCTCCCGGACTAGCGGCGCCTACGAGCAGTACTTC,CASSSRTSGAYEQYF,15,NA,TRBD2,TRBV11-2,TRBJ2-7
TGTGCCAGCTCACCACCGTATGGGACAGGGGGCGCACCGGCTAATGAAAAACTGTTTTTT,CASSPPYGTGGAPANEKLFF,20,NA,TRBD1,TRBV18,TRBJ1-4
TGTGCCAGCACGACTAATGAAAAACTGTTTTTT,CASTTNEKLFF,11,NA,NA,TRBV6-5,TRBJ1-4
TGTGCCAGCACGCACTCGACAGAGAGCTCCTACAATGAGCAGTTCTTC,CASTHSTESSYNEQFF,16,NA,NA,TRBV6-6,TRBJ2-1
TGCAGCGCTCAGACTAGCGCGAAATACGAGCAGTACTTC,CSAQTSAKYEQYF,13,NA,TRBD2,TRBV29-1,TRBJ2-7
TGCAGCGTTGCGGAGAGGCCCCCCACAGATACGCAGTATTTT,CSVAERPPTDTQYF,14,NA,NA,TRBV29-1,TRBJ2-3
TGTGCCAGCAGCTTGGCCGTGACTAGCGTGTCCCAAGAGACCCAGTACTTC,CASSLAVTSVSQETQYF,17,NA,TRBD2,TRBV5-6,TRBJ2-5
TGTGCCAGCAGTGCCGACAGGGGGCGAACAGATACGCAGTATTTT,CASSADRGRTDTQYF,15,NA,TRBD1,TRBV25-1,TRBJ2-3
TGTGCCAGCAGCTTACTAACGGGAGAAACCCTCAATGAGCAGTTCTTC,CASSLLTGETLNEQFF,16,NA,NA,TRBV7-3,TRBJ2-1
TGTGCCAGCAGTGAAGCGGAGGGGGCAGATGGCTACACCTTC,CASSEAEGADGYTF,14,NA,TRBD1,TRBV2,TRBJ1-2
TGTGCCAGCAGTTACGGGGGGACAGGGATCGAAAAACTGTTTTTT,CASSYGGTGIEKLFF,15,NA,TRBD1,TRBV6-5,TRBJ1-4
TGCGCCAGCAGCCAAGCCCTTTCCTCACAAATCTATGGCTACACCTTC,CASSQALSSQIYGYTF,16,NA,NA,TRBV4-3,TRBJ1-2
TGTGCCAGCAGCTTGGGACGAACTAATCAGCCCCAGCATTTT,CASSLGRTNQPQHF,14,NA,NA,TRBV5-6,TRBJ1-5
TGTGCCAGCTCAGGACAGATGAACACTGAAGCTTTCTTT,CASSGQMNTEAFF,13,NA,NA,TRBV18,TRBJ1-1
TGTGCCATCAGTGAGTCGAGGGACAGCTTCTATGGCTACACCTTC,CAISESRDSFYGYTF,15,many,TRBD1,TRBV10-3,TRBJ1-2
TGTGCCAGTAGTACCCGAGCTACGAGCTCCTATAATTCACCCCTCCACTTT,CASSTRATSSYNSPLHF,17,once,NA,TRBV19,TRBJ1-6
TGTGCCAGCAGCAAAGACGCAGGGGGGCCCACAGATACGCAGTATTTT,CASSKDAGGPTDTQYF,16,NA,NA,TRBV21-1,TRBJ2-3
TGTGCCACCAGCAGATACAGGGGGCCGTACGAGCAGTACTTC,CATSRYRGPYEQYF,14,once,TRBD1,TRBV15,TRBJ2-7
TGCGCCACGGGCCAGGGGGCGAGCACCGGGGAGCTGTTTTTT,CATGQGASTGELFF,14,NA,TRBD1,TRBV4-1,TRBJ2-2
TGTGCCAGCAGCCTACGGACAGGGCTTGAGACCCAGTACTTC,CASSLRTGLETQYF,14,NA,TRBD1,TRBV7-9,TRBJ2-5
TGCACCAGCAGCCAAGCTAATTCTTCGACCGGGACAGGGGGAAGGTCCAGCTCTGGAAACACCATATATTTT,CTSSQANSSTGTGGRSSSGNTIYF,24,once,NA,TRBV1,TRBJ1-3
TGTGCCAGCAGCTTATTGGGGGGGCGGGCCCCTAATGAGCAGTTCTTC,CASSLLGGRAPNEQFF,16,NA,NA,TRBV11-2,TRBJ2-1
TGTGCCAGCAGCCCCTGGACAGGGCCCGAGCAGTACTTC,CASSPWTGPEQYF,13,once,TRBD1,TRBV7-2,TRBJ2-7
TGTGCCAGTAGTATAGCAGCAGGCCACTCTGGAAACACCATATATTTT,CASSIAAGHSGNTIYF,16,NA,NA,TRBV19,TRBJ1-3
TGTGCCAGCAGCGCTGGGGGGGGAGGTGAAAAACTGTTTTTT,CASSAGGGGEKLFF,14,NA,NA,TRBV7-2,TRBJ1-4
TGCGCCAGCAGCCGAAATGTTGGACAGGGCGAGCAGTACTTC,CASSRNVGQGEQYF,14,NA,TRBD1,TRBV5-1,TRBJ2-7
TGTGCCAGTATGGGCAGGGGACGTCAGAGCTCCTACGAGCAGTACTTC,CASMGRGRQSSYEQYF,16,NA,NA,TRBV19,TRBJ2-7
TGTGCCAGCAGTTTTTTCGCACCTGTGAACACTGAAGCTTTCTTT,CASSFFAPVNTEAFF,15,NA,NA,TRBV27,TRBJ1-1
TGTGCCAGCAGTCCCAGGGGGTTGAGCAATCAGCCCCAGCATTTT,CASSPRGLSNQPQHF,15,once,TRBD1,TRBV6-5,TRBJ1-5
TGTGCCAGCAGTCCAGGGGGATTTGACACTGAAGCTTTCTTT,CASSPGGFDTEAFF,14,NA,TRBD1,TRBV27,TRBJ1-1
TGTGCCAGCAGTTTAGGCCAACGCAGCTACGAGCAGTACTTC,CASSLGQRSYEQYF,14,once,NA,TRBV28,TRBJ2-7
TGCGCCAGCAGCTTGGTACTATCCGGCACAGATACGCAGTATTTT,CASSLVLSGTDTQYF,15,NA,NA,TRBV5-1,TRBJ2-3
TGTGCCAGCAGCCCCCGGGACAGGGCAGTCTACGAGCAGTACTTC,CASSPRDRAVYEQYF,15,NA,TRBD1,TRBV7-6,TRBJ2-7
TGTGCCAGCAGCTTAGGCAGGGACGCTGAAGCTTTCTTT,CASSLGRDAEAFF,13,NA,NA,TRBV7-9,TRBJ1-1
TGTGCCAGCAGTCAGGACCGGGGGCAGCCCCAGCATTTT,CASSQDRGQPQHF,13,once,NA,TRBV11-2,TRBJ1-5
TGTGCCAGCAGTAGGCCCCCCGCGGATGAAAAACTGTTTTTT,CASSRPPADEKLFF,14,once,NA,TRBV6-1,TRBJ1-4
TGTGCCAGCAGCGTAGTAGGGGGTAGCACAGATACGCAGTATTTT,CASSVVGGSTDTQYF,15,NA,NA,TRBV9,TRBJ2-3
TGCGCCAGCCGGGGAATGGGACAGCTTCAAGAGACCCAGTACTTC,CASRGMGQLQETQYF,15,once,TRBD1,TRBV5-1,TRBJ2-5
TGTGCCAGCAGCGACGGGACAGTTCTCTACGAGCAGTACTTC,CASSDGTVLYEQYF,14,NA,TRBD1,TRBV2,TRBJ2-7
TGTGCCAGCAGCTTACCCATCAGGACAAATTCACCCCTCCACTTT,CASSLPIRTNSPLHF,15,few,NA,TRBV11-3,TRBJ1-6
TGTGCCAGCAGCTTGGCCGGGGGGAGGTACGAGCAGTACTTC,CASSLAGGRYEQYF,14,NA,TRBD2,TRBV5-6,TRBJ2-7
TGTGCCAGCAGCCCCGGGACAGGGTACACTGAAGCTTTCTTT,CASSPGTGYTEAFF,14,NA,TRBD1,TRBV9,TRBJ1-1
TGTGCCAGCAGTTACTCGAACAGGGAGGGTGGCTACACCTTC,CASSYSNREGGYTF,14,NA,NA,TRBV6-5,TRBJ1-2
TGTGCCAGCAGCTCAAGTCCGGGACTACTGAGCTCCTACAATGAGCAGTTCTTC,CASSSSPGLLSSYNEQFF,18,NA,TRBD2,TRBV7-3,TRBJ2-1
TGTGCCAGCAGCTCCCCTAGCGAGAACACCGGGGAGCTGTTTTTT,CASSSPSENTGELFF,15,once,NA,TRBV12-1,TRBJ2-2
TGCGCCAGCAGCATATACAGGGGGAGCTCCTATAATTCACCCCTCCACTTT,CASSIYRGSSYNSPLHF,17,NA,TRBD1,TRBV4-3,TRBJ1-6
TGTGCCAGCAGTGAATATGGTCCCTACGAGCAGTACTTC,CASSEYGPYEQYF,13,NA,NA,TRBV6-1,TRBJ2-7
TGTGCTAGTGGTTTGGCTACAGGGGGACCTGGTGAGCAGTTCTTC,CASGLATGGPGEQFF,15,once,TRBD1,TRBV12-5,TRBJ2-1
TGTGCCAGCAGCGTATCCGGGACAGTATCCGCAGATACGCAGTATTTT,CASSVSGTVSADTQYF,16,NA,TRBD1,TRBV11-2,TRBJ2-3
TGTGCCAGTACCCCCAGGGGACAGGGATATCAGCCCCAGCATTTT,CASTPRGQGYQPQHF,15,NA,TRBD1,TRBV19,TRBJ1-5
TGTGCCACCAGCATGGGCAGGGGGATGTTAAGGGAGCTGTTTTTT,CATSMGRGMLRELFF,15,NA,TRBD1,TRBV15,TRBJ2-2
TGTGCCAGCAGCGTAGTGGCGGGGGGAACCCTCGGCGAGCAGTACTTC,CASSVVAGGTLGEQYF,16,NA,TRBD2,TRBV9,TRBJ2-7
TGTGCCACCAGCAGAGGGCCGAGGGAGCTGTTTTTT,CATSRGPRELFF,12,once,NA,TRBV15,TRBJ2-2
TGCAGCGTTGAAAGGGGGGAGGGCTACACCTTC,CSVERGEGYTF,11,NA,NA,TRBV29-1,TRBJ1-2